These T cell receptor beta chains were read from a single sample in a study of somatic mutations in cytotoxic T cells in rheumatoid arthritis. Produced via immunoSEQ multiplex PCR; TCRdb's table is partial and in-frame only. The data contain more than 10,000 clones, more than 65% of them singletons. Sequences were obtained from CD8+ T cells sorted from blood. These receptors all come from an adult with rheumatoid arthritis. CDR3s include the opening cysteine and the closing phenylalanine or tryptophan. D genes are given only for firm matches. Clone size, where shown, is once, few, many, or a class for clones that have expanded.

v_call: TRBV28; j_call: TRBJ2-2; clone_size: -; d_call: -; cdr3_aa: CASSLRLATGELFF; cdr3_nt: TGTGCCAGCAGTTTAAGGCTAGCCACCGGGGAGCTGTTTTTT
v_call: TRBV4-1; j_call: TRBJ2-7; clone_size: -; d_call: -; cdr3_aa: CASSQGFYEQYF; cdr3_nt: TGCGCCAGCAGTCAAGGTTTCTACGAGCAGTACTTC
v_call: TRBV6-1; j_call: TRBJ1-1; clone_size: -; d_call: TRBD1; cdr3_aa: CASGGGTPNTEAFF; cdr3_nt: TGTGCCAGCGGAGGGGGCACCCCCAACACTGAAGCTTTCTTT
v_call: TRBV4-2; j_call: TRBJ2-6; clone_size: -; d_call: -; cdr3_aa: CASSQENLSGANVLTF; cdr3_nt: TGTGCCAGCAGCCAGGAGAACCTCTCTGGGGCCAACGTCCTGACTTTC
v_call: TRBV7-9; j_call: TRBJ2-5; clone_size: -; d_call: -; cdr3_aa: CASSSPGGGAQETQYF; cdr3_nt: TGTGCCAGCAGCTCCCCAGGGGGAGGAGCCCAAGAGACCCAGTACTTC
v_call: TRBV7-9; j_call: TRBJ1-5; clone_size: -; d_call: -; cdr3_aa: CASAGQYSNQPQHF; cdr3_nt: TGTGCCTCCGCCGGACAGTATAGCAATCAGCCCCAGCATTTT
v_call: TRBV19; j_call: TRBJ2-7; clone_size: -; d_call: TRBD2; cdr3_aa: CASSMPSGEVQYF; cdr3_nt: TGTGCCAGTAGTATGCCTAGCGGGGAGGTGCAGTACTTC
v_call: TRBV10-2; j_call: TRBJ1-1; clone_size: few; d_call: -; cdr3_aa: CASSEGNTEAFF; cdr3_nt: TGCGCCAGCAGTGAGGGTAACACTGAAGCTTTCTTT
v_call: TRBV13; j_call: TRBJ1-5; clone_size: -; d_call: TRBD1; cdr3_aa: CASSLGQGASPQHF; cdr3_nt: TGTGCCAGCAGCTTGGGGCAGGGGGCTTCGCCCCAGCATTTT
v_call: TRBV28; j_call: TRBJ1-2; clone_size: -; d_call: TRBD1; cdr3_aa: CASSFRGVNYGYTF; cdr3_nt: TGTGCCAGCAGTTTCAGGGGGGTTAACTATGGCTACACCTTC
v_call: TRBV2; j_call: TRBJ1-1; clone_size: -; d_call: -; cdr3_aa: CASSPGNTEAFF; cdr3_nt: TGTGCCAGCAGCCCGGGGAACACTGAAGCTTTCTTT
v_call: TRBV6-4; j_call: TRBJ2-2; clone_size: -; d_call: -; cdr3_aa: CANDRGGSGTGELFF; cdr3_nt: TGTGCCAACGACAGGGGAGGGTCTGGCACCGGGGAGCTGTTTTTT
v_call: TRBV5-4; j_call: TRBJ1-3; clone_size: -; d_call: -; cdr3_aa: CASSLSASGNTIYF; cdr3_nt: TGTGCCAGCAGCTTGTCGGCCTCTGGAAACACCATATATTTT
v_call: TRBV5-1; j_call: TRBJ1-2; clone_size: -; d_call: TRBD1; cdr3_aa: CASSLAGTVYGYTF; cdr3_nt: TGCGCCAGCAGCTTGGCCGGGACAGTCTATGGCTACACCTTC
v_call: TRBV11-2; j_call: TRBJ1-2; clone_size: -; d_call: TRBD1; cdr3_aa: CASSLDGTGGGYGYTF; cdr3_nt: TGTGCCAGCAGCTTAGATGGGACAGGGGGCGGCTATGGCTACACCTTC
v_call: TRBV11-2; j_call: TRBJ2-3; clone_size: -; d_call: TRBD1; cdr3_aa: CASSSSQDREVIGF; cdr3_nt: TGTGCCAGCAGCTCTTCCCAGGACAGGGAGGTTATTGGGTTT
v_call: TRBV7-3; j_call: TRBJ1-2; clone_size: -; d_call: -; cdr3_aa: CASSPQGNYGYTF; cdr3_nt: TGTGCCAGCAGCCCACAGGGTAACTATGGCTACACCTTC
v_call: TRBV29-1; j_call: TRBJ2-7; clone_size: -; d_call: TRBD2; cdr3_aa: CSVLAGESYEQYF; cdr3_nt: TGCAGCGTTCTAGCGGGAGAGAGCTACGAGCAGTACTTC
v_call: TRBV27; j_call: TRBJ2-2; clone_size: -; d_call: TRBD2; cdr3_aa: CASSLWTSGRWSGELFF; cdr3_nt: TGTGCCAGCAGTTTGTGGACTAGCGGGAGGTGGTCCGGGGAGCTGTTTTTT
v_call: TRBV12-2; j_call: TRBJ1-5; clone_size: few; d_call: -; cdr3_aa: CASRLGVEGQRFYSNQPQHF; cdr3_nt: TGTGCAAGTCGCTTAGGGGTTGAAGGGCAGAGATTCTATAGCAATCAGCCCCAGCATTTT
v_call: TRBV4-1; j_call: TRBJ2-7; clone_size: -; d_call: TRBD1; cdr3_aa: CASSPDRVSSYEQYF; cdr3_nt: TGCGCCAGCAGCCCCGACAGGGTAAGCTCCTACGAGCAGTACTTC
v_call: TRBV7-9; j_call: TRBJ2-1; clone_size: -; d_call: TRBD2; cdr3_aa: CASSPSGGHNEQFF; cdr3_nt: TGTGCCAGCAGCCCCAGCGGGGGTCACAATGAGCAGTTCTTC
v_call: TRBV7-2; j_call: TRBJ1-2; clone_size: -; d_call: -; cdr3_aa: CASSYPGLRLGYGYTF; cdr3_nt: TGTGCCAGCAGCTATCCGGGCCTTAGATTGGGCTATGGCTACACCTTC
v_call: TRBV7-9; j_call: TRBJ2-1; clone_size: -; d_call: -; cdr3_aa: CASSWVVEVEQFF; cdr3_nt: TGTGCCAGCAGCTGGGTAGTGGAGGTTGAGCAGTTCTTC
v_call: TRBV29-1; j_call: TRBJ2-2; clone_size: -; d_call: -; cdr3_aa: CSARGSLGGELFF; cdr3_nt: TGCAGCGCTCGAGGTTCCCTAGGGGGGGAGCTGTTTTTT
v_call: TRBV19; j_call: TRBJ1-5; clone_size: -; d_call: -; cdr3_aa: CASSISSGMDSNQPQHF; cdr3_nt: TGTGCCAGTAGTATCTCATCTGGTATGGACAGCAATCAGCCCCAGCATTTT
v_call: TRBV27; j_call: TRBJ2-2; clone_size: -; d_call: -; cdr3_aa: CASSFSTGELFF; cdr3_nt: TGTGCCAGCAGTTTTTCTACCGGGGAGCTGTTTTTT
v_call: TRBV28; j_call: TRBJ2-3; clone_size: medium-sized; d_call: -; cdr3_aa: CASSAGSGASLYFSTDTQYF; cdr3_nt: TGTGCCAGCAGTGCCGGGTCCGGCGCATCTTTGTACTTTAGCACAGATACGCAGTATTTT
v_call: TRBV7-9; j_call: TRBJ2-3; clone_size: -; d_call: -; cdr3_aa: CASSLGGRGDTQYF; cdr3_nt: TGTGCCAGCAGCTTAGGAGGGAGAGGAGATACGCAGTATTTT
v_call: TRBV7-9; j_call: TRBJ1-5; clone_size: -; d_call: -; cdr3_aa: CASSRMDQPQHF; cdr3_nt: TGTGCCAGCAGCCGGATGGATCAGCCCCAGCATTTT
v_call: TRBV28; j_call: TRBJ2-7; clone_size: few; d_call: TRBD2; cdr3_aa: CASRSSGSYEQYF; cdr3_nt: TGTGCCAGCAGATCTAGCGGGAGCTACGAGCAGTACTTC
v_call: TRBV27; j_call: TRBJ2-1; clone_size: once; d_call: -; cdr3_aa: CASSHGPEQFF; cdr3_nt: TGTGCCAGCAGTCACGGACCTGAGCAGTTCTTC
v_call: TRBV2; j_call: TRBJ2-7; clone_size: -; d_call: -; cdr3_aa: CASSETVGSQSEQYF; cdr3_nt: TGTGCCAGCAGTGAAACGGTGGGATCACAATCTGAGCAGTACTTC
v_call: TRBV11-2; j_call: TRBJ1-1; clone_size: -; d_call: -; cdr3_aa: CASSLETAGNPEAFF; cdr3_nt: TGTGCCAGCAGCTTAGAAACGGCAGGAAACCCTGAAGCTTTCTTT
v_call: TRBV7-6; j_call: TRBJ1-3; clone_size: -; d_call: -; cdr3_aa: CASSLWPSGGNTIYF; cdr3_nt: TGTGCCAGCAGCTTGTGGCCCTCCGGCGGAAACACCATATATTTT
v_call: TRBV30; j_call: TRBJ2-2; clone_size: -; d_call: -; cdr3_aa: CAWAHPGTVGELFF; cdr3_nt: TGTGCCTGGGCCCACCCAGGGACCGTCGGGGAGCTGTTTTTT
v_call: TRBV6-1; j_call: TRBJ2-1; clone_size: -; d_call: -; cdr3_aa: CASRQVVIGNNEQFF; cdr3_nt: TGTGCCAGCAGACAGGTTGTCATAGGGAACAATGAGCAGTTCTTC
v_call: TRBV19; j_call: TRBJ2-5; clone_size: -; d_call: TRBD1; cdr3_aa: CASSSNRGIQETQYF; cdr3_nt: TGTGCCAGTAGTTCGAACAGGGGGATCCAAGAGACCCAGTACTTC
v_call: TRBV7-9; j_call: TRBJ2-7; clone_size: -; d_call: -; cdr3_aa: CASSRADVTGYEQYF; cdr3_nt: TGTGCCAGCAGTCGCGCGGACGTAACGGGCTACGAGCAGTACTTC
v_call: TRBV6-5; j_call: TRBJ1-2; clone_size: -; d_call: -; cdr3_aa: CASSNSNYGYTF; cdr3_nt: TGTGCCAGCAGTAACTCAAACTATGGCTACACCTTC
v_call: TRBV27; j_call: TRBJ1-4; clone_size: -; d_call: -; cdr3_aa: CASSLFAGFEKLFF; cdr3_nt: TGTGCCAGCAGTTTATTTGCAGGGTTCGAAAAACTGTTTTTT
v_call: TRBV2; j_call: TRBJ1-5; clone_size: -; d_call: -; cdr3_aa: CASSEDNQPQHF; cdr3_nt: TGTGCCAGCAGTGAAGACAATCAGCCCCAGCATTTT
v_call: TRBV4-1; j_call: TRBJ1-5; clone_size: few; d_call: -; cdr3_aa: CASSQEVFQPQHF; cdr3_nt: TGCGCCAGCAGCCAAGAGGTTTTTCAGCCCCAGCATTTT
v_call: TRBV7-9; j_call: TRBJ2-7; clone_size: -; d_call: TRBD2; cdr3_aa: CASSLASAGVDEQYF; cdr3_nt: TGTGCCAGCAGCTTAGCATCAGCGGGAGTGGACGAGCAGTACTTC
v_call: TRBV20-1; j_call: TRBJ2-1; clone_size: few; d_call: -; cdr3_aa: CSARPTGEQFF; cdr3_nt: TGCAGTGCTAGACCTACGGGGGAGCAGTTCTTC
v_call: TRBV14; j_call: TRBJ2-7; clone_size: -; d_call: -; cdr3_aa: CASSQYRVYEQYF; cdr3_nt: TGTGCCAGCAGCCAGTACAGGGTGTACGAGCAGTACTTC
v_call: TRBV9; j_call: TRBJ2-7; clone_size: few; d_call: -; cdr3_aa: CASSPSGFHEQYF; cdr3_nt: TGTGCCAGCAGCCCATCAGGGTTCCACGAGCAGTACTTC
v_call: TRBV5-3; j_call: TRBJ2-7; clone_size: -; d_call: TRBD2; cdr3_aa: CASSLSGRPHEQYF; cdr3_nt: TGTGCCAGCAGCTTGAGCGGGAGACCCCACGAGCAGTACTTC
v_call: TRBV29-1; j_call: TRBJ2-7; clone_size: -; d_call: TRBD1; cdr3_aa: CSVEDRDRVKYF; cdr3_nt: TGCAGCGTTGAAGACCGGGACAGGGTAAAGTACTTC
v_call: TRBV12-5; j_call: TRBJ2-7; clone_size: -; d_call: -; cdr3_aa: CASGLRPRQLSSYEQYF; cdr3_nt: TGTGCTAGTGGTTTGAGGCCCCGGCAGCTCAGCTCCTACGAGCAGTACTTC
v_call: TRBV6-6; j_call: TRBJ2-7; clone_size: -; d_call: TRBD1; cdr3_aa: CASSYSTGTELYEQYF; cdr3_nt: TGTGCCAGCAGTTACTCGACTGGGACAGAACTTTACGAGCAGTACTTC
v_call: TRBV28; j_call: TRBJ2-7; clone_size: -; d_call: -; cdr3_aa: CASSLALYEQYF; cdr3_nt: TGTGCCAGCAGTTTGGCACTCTACGAGCAGTACTTC
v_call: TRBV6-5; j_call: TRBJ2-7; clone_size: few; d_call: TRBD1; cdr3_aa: CASQAGTGTYEQYF; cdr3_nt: TGTGCCAGCCAAGCGGGGACAGGGACCTACGAGCAGTACTTC
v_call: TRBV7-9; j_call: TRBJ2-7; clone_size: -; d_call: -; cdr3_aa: CASSSSGFPNSYEQYF; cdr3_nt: TGTGCCAGCAGCTCCTCTGGATTTCCGAACTCCTACGAGCAGTACTTC
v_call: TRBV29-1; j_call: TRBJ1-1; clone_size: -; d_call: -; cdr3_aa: CSVEDLGGAYTEAFF; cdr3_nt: TGCAGCGTTGAAGATCTCGGGGGCGCCTACACTGAAGCTTTCTTT
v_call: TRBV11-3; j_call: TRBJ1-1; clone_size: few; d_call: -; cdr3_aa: CASSWGRLDVNTEAFF; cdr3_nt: TGTGCCAGCAGCTGGGGACGCCTAGATGTGAACACTGAAGCTTTCTTT
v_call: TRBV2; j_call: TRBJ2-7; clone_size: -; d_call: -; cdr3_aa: CASRFAGEQYF; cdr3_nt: TGTGCCAGTCGATTTGCGGGCGAGCAGTACTTC
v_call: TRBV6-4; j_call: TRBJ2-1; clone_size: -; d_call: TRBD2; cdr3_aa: CASSDSSGNSYNEQFF; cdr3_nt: TGTGCCAGCAGTGACTCTAGCGGGAACTCCTACAATGAGCAGTTCTTC
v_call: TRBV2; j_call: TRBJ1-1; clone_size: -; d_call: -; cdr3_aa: CASSRLLNTEAFF; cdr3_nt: TGTGCCAGCAGTAGGCTCCTGAACACTGAAGCTTTCTTT
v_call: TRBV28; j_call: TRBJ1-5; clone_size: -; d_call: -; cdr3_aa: CASSRVGWSNQPQHF; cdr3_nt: TGTGCCAGCAGTCGGGTCGGCTGGAGCAATCAGCCCCAGCATTTT